This T cell receptor (beta chain) is from a study of shared clonotypes between healthy human individuals. Findings and limits, study-wide: A reduction in generation probabilities was seen for non-shared clonotypes relative to those shared by all four donors. Among the subsets, naive ones generally showed larger estimated richness than memory ones.

Regarding this clone: Its antigen is as yet unknown.

Over several immunoSEQ plates, each subset's genomic DNA was distributed in even portions. Sequencing used immunoSEQ multiplex PCR; TCRdb keeps in-frame clones, though not all of them. The table lists hundreds of thousands of clones, approximately 96% of them singletons. Terminally differentiated effector memory CD45RA+ cells were excluded from the naive CD8 cells, which were CD45RO-negative and positively selected for CCR7. Material for sequencing was naive CD8+ T cells sorted from blood. The clonotype originates from a woman in her twenties or thirties in good health.

This CDR3 reads CASSYYKRISGTDTQYF. In nucleotides, the CDR3 is TGCGCCAGCAGTTATTACAAGCGGATTTCGGGCACAGATACGCAGTATTTT. The chain recombines TRBV5-1 with TRBJ2-3, with a tentative D call TRBD2 (5 bases). The germline gives CDR1 SGHRS, CDR2 YFSETQ. The CDR3 sequence is 17 residues long. Between the trimmed V and J ends, which lost 5 bases and 1 base, there was a span of 20 bases.